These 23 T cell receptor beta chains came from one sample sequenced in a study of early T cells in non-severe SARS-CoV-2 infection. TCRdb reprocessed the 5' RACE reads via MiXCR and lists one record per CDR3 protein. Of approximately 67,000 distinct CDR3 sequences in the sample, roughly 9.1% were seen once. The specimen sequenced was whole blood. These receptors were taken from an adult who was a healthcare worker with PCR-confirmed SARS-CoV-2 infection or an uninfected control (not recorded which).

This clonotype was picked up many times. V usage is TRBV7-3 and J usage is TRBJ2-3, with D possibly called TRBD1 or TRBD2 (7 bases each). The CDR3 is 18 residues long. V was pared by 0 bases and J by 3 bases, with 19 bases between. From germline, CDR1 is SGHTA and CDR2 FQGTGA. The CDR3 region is CASSLTRGVRGGTDTQYF. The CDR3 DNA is TGTGCCAGCAGCTTAACCCGTGGTGTCAGGGGGGGAACAGATACGCAGTATTTT. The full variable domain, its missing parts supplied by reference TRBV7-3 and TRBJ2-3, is GAGVSQTPSNKVTEKGKYVELRCDPISGHTALYWYRQSLGQGPEFLIYFQGTGAADDSGLPNDRFFAVRPEGSVSTLKIQRTERGDSAVYLCASSLTRGVRGGTDTQYFGPGTRLTVL.

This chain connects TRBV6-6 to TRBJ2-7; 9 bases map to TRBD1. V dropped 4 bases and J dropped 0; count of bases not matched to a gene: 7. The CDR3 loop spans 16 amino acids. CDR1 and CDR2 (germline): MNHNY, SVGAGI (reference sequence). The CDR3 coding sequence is TGTGCCAGCAGTTCCAATCCGGGACAGGGCTCCTACGAGCAGTACTTC. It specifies CASSSNPGQGSYEQYF.

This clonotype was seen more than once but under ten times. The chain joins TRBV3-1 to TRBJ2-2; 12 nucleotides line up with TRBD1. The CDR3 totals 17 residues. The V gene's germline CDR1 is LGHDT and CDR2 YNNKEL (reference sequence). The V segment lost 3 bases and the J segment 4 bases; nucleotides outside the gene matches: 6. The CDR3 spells CASSHLWDRGPTGELFF. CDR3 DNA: TGTGCCAGCAGCCACCTATGGGACAGGGGGCCCACCGGGGAGCTGTTTTTT.

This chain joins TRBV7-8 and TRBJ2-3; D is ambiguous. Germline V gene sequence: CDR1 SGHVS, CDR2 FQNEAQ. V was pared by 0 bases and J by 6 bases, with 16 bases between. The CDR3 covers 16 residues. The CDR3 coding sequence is TGTGCCAGCAGCTTAGCTAGGTGGTCGGCCCGGGATACGCAGTATTTT. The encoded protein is CASSLARWSARDTQYF.

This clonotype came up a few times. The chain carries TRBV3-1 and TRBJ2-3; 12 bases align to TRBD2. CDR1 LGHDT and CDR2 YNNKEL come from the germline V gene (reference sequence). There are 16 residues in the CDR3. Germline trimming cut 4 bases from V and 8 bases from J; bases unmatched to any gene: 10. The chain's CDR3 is CASSPSTSGSAGTQYF. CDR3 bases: TGTGCCAGCAGCCCGTCGACTAGCGGGAGTGCGGGTACGCAGTATTTT.

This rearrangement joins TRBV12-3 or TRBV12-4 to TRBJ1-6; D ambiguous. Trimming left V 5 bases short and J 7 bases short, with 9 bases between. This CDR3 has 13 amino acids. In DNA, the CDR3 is TGTGCCAGCAGTCAGTATGGGAATTCACCCCTCCACTTT. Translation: CASSQYGNSPLHF.

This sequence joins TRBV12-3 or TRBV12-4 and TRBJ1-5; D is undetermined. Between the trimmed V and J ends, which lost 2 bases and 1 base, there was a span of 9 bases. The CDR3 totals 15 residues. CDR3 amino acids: CASSLSRTSNQPQHF. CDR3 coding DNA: TGTGCCAGCAGTTTAAGTCGGACGAGCAATCAGCCCCAGCATTTT.

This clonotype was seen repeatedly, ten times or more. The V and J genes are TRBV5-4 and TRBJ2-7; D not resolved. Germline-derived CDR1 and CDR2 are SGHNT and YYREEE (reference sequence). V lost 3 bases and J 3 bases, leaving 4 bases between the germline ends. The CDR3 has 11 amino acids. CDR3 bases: TGTGCCAGCAGCTCTCACTACGAGCAGTACTTC. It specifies CASSSHYEQYF.

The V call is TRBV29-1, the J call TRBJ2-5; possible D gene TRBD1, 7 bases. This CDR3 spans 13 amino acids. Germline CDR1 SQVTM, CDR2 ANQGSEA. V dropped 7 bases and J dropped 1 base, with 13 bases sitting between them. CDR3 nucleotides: TGCAGCGGGGAGGACAGGACCCAAGAGACCCAGTACTTC. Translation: CSGEDRTQETQYF.

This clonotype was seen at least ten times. In DNA, the CDR3 is TGTGCCAGCTCACCGACGATAGCAGCCACAGATACGCAGTATTTT. Protein sequence: CASSPTIAATDTQYF. V usage is TRBV18 and J usage is TRBJ2-3, with D unclear. V was trimmed by 3 bases and J by 2 bases, leaving 12 bases between them. The CDR3 covers 15 residues. Per the germline V gene, CDR1 is KGHSH and CDR2 is LQKENI.

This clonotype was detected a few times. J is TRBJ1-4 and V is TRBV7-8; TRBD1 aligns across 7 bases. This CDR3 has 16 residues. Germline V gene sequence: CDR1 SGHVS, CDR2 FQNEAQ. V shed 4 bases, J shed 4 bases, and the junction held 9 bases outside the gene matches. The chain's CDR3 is CASSWEYRGINEKLFF. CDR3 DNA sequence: TGTGCCAGCAGCTGGGAGTACAGGGGAATTAATGAAAAACTGTTTTTT.

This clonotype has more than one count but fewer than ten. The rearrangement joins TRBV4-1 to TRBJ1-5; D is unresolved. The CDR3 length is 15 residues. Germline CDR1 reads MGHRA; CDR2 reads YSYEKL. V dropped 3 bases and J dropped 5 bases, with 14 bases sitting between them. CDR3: CASSHLPDGDQPQHF. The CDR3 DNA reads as TGCGCCAGCAGCCACCTCCCGGACGGCGATCAGCCCCAGCATTTT.

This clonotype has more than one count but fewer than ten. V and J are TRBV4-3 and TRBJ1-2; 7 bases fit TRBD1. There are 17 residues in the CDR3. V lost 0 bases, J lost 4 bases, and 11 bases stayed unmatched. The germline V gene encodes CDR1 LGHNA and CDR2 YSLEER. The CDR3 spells CASSQDFEGARFYGYTF. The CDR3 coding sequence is TGCGCCAGCAGCCAAGATTTTGAGGGGGCGCGTTTCTATGGCTACACCTTC.

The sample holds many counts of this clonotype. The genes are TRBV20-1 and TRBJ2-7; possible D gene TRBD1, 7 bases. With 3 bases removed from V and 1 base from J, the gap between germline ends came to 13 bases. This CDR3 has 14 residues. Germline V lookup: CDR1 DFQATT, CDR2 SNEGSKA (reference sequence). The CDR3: CSASPGGRSYEQYF. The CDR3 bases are TGCAGTGCTAGTCCAGGGGGGCGGTCCTACGAGCAGTACTTC.

The chain's CDR3 is CATSRGQGALGANVLTF. CDR3 DNA sequence: TGTGCCACCAGCAGGGGACAGGGGGCCTTGGGGGCCAACGTCCTGACTTTC. This chain links TRBV15 with TRBJ2-6; TRBD1 aligns across 12 bases. With 3 bases clipped from V and 4 bases from J, the junction kept 4 bases outside the gene matches. The CDR3 is 17 residues long. From germline, CDR1 is LNHNV and CDR2 YYDKDF (reference sequence). The variable domain in full, with the rest retrieved from reference TRBV15 and TRBJ2-6, is DAMVIQNPRYQVTQFGKPVTLSCSQTLNHNVMYWYQQKSSQAPKLLFHYYDKDFNNEADTPDNFQSRRPNTSFCFLDIRSPGLGDTAMYLCATSRGQGALGANVLTFGAGSRLTVL.

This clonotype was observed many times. The CDR3 is CASSTRREQYF. Written as DNA, the CDR3 is TGTGCCAGCAGCACCCGAAGGGAGCAGTACTTC. The rearrangement uses TRBV21-1 and TRBJ2-7. TRBV21-1 is shown as a pseudogene. CDR3 length: 11 amino acids.

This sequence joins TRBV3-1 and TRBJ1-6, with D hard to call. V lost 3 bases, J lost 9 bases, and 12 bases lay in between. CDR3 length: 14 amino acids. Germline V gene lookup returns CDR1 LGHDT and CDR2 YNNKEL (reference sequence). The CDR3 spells CASSHYEEGSPLHF. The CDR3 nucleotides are TGTGCCAGCAGCCACTACGAAGAGGGTTCACCCCTCCACTTT.

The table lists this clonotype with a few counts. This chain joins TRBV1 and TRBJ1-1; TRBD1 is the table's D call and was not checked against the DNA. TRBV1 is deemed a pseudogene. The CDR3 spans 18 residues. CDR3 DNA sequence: TGCACCAGCAGCCCAGGAAGTAGAGGCCACAGGGGGAACACTGAAGCTTTCTTT. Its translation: CTSSPGSRGHRGNTEAFF.

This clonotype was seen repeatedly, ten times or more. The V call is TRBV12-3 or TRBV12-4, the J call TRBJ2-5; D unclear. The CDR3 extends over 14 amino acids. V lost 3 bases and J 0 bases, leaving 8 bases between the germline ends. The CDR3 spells CASSFAPNQETQYF. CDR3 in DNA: TGTGCCAGCAGTTTTGCGCCAAACCAAGAGACCCAGTACTTC.

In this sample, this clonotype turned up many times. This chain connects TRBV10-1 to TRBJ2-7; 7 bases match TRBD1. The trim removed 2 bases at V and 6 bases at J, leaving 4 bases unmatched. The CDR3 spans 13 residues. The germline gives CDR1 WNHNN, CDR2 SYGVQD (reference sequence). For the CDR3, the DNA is TGCGCCAGCAGTGAGCACAGGGACAGCGAGCAGTACTTC. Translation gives CASSEHRDSEQYF.

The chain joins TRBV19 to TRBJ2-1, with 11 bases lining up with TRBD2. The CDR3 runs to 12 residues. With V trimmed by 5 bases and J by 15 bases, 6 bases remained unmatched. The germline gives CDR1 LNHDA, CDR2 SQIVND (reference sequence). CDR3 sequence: CASSSLAGARFF. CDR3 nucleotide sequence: TGTGCCAGTAGTTCACTAGCGGGAGCTAGGTTCTTC.

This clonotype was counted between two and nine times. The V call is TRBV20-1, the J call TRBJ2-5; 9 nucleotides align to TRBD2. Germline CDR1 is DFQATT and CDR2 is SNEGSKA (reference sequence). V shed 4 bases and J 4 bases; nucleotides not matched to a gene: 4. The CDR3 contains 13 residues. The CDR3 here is CSAINSGGETQYF. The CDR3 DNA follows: TGCAGTGCTATTAATAGCGGGGGAGAGACCCAGTACTTC.

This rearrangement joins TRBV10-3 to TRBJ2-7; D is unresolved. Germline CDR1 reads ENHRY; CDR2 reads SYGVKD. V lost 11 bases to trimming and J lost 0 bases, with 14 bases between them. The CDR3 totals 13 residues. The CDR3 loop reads CAPLPTRSYEQYF. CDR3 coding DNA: TGTGCCCCCCTCCCCACGCGCTCCTACGAGCAGTACTTC.